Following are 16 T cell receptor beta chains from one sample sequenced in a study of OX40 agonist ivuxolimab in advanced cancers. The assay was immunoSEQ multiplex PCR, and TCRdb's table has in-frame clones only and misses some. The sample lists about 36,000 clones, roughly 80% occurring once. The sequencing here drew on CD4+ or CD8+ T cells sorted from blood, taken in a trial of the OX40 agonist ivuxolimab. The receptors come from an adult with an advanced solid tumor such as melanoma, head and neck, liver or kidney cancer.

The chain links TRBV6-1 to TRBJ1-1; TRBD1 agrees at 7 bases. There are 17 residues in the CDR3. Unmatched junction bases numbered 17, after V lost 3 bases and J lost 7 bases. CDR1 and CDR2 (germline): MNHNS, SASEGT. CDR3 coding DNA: TGTGCCAGCAGTGAGGGACAGTTCCATACGGGGGTTTATGAAGCTTTCTTT. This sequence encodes CASSEGQFHTGVYEAFF.

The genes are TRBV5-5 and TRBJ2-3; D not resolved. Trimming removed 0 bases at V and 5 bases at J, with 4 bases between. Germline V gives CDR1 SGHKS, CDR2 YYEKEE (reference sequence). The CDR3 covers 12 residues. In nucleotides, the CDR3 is TGTGCCAGCAGCTTGGCCGAAGATACGCAGTATTTT. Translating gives CASSLAEDTQYF.

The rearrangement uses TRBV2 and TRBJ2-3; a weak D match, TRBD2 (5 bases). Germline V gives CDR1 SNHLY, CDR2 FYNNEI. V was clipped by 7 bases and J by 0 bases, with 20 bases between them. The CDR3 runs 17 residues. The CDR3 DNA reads TGTGCCAGCAACCCTCGGCGGGCGACAACTAGCACAGATACGCAGTATTTT. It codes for CASNPRRATTSTDTQYF.

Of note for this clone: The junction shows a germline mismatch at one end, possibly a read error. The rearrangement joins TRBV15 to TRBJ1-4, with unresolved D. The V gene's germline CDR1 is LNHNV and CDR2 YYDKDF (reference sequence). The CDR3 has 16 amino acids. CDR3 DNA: TGTGCCACCAGCAGAGATCGTTTCGTGTTCCAGGAAACACTGTTTTTT. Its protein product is CATSRDRFVFQETLFF. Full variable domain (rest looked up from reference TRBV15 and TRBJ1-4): DAMVIQNPRYQVTQFGKPVTLSCSQTLNHNVMYWYQQKSSQAPKLLFHYYDKDFNNEADTPDNFQSRRPNTSFCFLDIRSPGLGDTAMYLCATSRDRFVFQETLFFGSGTQLSVL.

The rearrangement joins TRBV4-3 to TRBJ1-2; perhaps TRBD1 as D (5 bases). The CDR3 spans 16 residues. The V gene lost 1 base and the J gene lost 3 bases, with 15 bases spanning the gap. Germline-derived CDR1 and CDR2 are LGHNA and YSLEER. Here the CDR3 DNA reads TGCGCCAGCAGCCAAGGACCGGAGGAGGGGCACTATGGCTACACCTTC. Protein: CASSQGPEEGHYGYTF.

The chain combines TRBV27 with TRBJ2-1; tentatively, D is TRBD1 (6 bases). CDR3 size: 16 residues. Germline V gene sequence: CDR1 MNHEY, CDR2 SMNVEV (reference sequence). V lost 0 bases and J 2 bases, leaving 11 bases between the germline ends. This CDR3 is CASSLSQGNTYNEQFF. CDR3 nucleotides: TGTGCCAGCAGTTTATCACAGGGTAACACCTACAATGAGCAGTTCTTC.

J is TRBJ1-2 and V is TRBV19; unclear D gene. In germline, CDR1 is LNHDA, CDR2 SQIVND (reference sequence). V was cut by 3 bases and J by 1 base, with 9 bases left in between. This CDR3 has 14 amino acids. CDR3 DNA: TGTGCCAGTAGTATGGATGGGAGTAACTATGGCTACACCTTC. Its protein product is CASSMDGSNYGYTF.

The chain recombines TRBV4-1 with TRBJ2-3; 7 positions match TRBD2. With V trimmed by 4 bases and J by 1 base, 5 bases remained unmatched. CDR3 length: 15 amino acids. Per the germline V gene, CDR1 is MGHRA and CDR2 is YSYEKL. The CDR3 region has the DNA TGCGCCAGCAGCCTCCGTGGGGGGGGCACAGATACGCAGTATTTT. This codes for CASSLRGGGTDTQYF.

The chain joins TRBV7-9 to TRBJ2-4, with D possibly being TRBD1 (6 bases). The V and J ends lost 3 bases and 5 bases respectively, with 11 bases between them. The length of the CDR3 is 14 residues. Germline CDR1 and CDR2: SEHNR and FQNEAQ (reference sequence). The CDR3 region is CASSLVQGENIQYF. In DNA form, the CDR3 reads TGTGCCAGCAGCTTGGTACAGGGCGAAAACATTCAGTACTTC.

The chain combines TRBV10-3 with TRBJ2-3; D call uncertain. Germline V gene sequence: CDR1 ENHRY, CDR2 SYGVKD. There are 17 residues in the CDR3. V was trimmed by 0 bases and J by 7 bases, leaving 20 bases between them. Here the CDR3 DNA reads TGTGCCATCAGTGAGTCAGAGGTATGGACCCCAGGCCATACGCAGTATTTT. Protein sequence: CAISESEVWTPGHTQYF.

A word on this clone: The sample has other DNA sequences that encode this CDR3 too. CDR3 coding DNA: TGTGCCAGCAGTTGGACTAGTGGACAAGAGACCCAGTACTTC. Amino acids: CASSWTSGQETQYF. The rearrangement joins TRBV6-5 to TRBJ2-5; 7 nucleotides align to TRBD2. The CDR3 has 14 amino acids. Germline CDR1 and CDR2: MNHEY and SVGAGI. The ends lost 4 bases at V and 2 bases at J; junction bases unmatched: 4.

CDR3 in DNA: TGTGCCAGCAGTTTCGGACAGGGAGTTACCTATGGCTACACCTTC. Translated: CASSFGQGVTYGYTF. The chain has TRBV27 and TRBJ1-2; 8 bases agree with TRBD1. V trimming: 3 bases; J trimming: 4 bases; junction bases outside the gene matches: 7. The length of the CDR3 is 15 residues. Per the germline V gene, CDR1 is MNHEY and CDR2 is SMNVEV (reference sequence).

CDR3 in DNA: TGTGCCAGCAGCCCGGAGACTAGCGGACACACAGATACGCAGTATTTT. It codes for CASSPETSGHTDTQYF. The chain carries TRBV7-3 and TRBJ2-3, with 9 bases that match TRBD2. Trimming removed 5 bases from V and 2 bases from J; junction bases left unmatched: 8. The CDR3 has 16 amino acids. Germline CDR1 SGHTA, CDR2 FQGTGA.

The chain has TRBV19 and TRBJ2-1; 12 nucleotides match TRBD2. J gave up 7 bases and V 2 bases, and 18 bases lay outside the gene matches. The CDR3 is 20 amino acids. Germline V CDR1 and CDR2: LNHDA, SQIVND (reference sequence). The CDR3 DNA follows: TGTGCCAGTAGTATATCCCAACTAGCGGGAGGAGAGTTTAGGAAGAATGAGCAGTTCTTC. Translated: CASSISQLAGGEFRKNEQFF.

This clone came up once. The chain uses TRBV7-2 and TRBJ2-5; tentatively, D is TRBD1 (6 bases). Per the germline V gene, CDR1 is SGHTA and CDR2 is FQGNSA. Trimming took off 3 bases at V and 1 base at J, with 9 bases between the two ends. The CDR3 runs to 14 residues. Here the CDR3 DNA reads TGTGCCAGCAGCTTCTGGGACATCCAAGAGACCCAGTACTTC. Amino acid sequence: CASSFWDIQETQYF.

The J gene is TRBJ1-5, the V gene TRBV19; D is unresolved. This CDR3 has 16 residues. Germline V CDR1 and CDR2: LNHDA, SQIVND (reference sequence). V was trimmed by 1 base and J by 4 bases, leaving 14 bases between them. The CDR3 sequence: CASSIALGRINQPQHF. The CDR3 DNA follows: TGTGCCAGTAGTATAGCCCTCGGACGGATAAATCAGCCCCAGCATTTT.